The 26 T cell receptor beta chains presented below share a single source sample, sequenced in a study of OX40 agonist ivuxolimab in advanced cancers. Repertoires were generated with immunoSEQ multiplex PCR, while TCRdb's copy carries only in-frame clones and drops some. The table includes 45,000 to 60,000 clones, 60% to 80% detected once. Material: CD4+ or CD8+ T cells sorted from blood, obtained in a trial of the OX40 agonist ivuxolimab. The receptors were gathered from an adult with an advanced solid tumor such as melanoma, head and neck, liver or kidney cancer.

In this sample, this clone turned up a few times. The gene calls are TRBV19 and TRBJ1-1; D might be TRBD1 (5 bases). V dropped 3 bases and J dropped 5 bases, with 13 bases sitting between them. Germline CDR1 and CDR2: LNHDA and SQIVND (reference sequence). This CDR3 has 14 residues. DNA of the CDR3: TGTGCCAGTAGTATTAGGGGAGTAGAGACTGAAGCTTTCTTT. Protein: CASSIRGVETEAFF.

The chain has TRBV19 and TRBJ2-3, with 9 positions matching TRBD1. Unmatched junction bases numbered 7, after V lost 5 bases and J lost 1 base. The CDR3 extends over 16 amino acids. Per germline, CDR1 LNHDA and CDR2 SQIVND (reference sequence). CDR3 sequence (DNA): TGTGCCAGTAGTCCCACGACAGGGGGTGGCACAGATACGCAGTATTTT. Protein: CASSPTTGGGTDTQYF.

V gene TRBV27 combines with J gene TRBJ2-7; no reliable D call. The CDR3 has 12 amino acids. V lost 5 bases, J lost 0 bases, and 5 bases lay in between. The germline CDR1 and CDR2 sequences are MNHEY and SMNVEV (reference sequence). In DNA, the CDR3 is TGTGCCAGCAGTATCCCCTCCTACGAGCAGTACTTC. As protein: CASSIPSYEQYF.

The chain has TRBV5-1 and TRBJ2-7, with D maybe TRBD2 (5 bases). The ends were cut back, 0 bases at V and 6 bases at J, with 10 bases in the middle. CDR1 and CDR2 from the germline V gene are SGHRS and YFSETQ. The CDR3 contains 13 residues. The CDR3 loop reads CASSLASAGEQYF. The CDR3 coding sequence is TGCGCCAGCAGCTTGGCCTCCGCGGGCGAGCAGTACTTC.

The genes are TRBV20-1 and TRBJ2-3; no clear D. Between the trimmed V and J ends, which lost 6 bases and 1 base, there was a span of 2 bases. Looked up from germline, CDR1 is DFQATT and CDR2 is SNEGSKA (reference sequence). The CDR3 totals 10 residues. The CDR3 region is CSAGTDTQYF. CDR3 nucleotide sequence: TGCAGTGCCGGCACAGATACGCAGTATTTT.

This chain links TRBV18 with TRBJ1-2, with TRBD1 matching 7 bases. This CDR3 has 13 amino acids. Losses at the gene ends were 5 bases for V and 8 bases for J; bases not matched to a gene: 8. Germline CDR1 is KGHSH and CDR2 is LQKENI. The DNA for the CDR3 is TGTGCCAGCTCAACTGGACAGGTGGACGGCTACACCTTC. Protein: CASSTGQVDGYTF.

A note on this clone: The same CDR3 also results from other DNA sequences found in this sample. The J gene is TRBJ2-7, the V gene TRBV5-5; D is perhaps TRBD1 or TRBD2 (5 bases each). V lost 1 base to trimming and J lost 0 bases, with 14 bases between them. CDR3 length: 16 residues. CDR1 is SGHKS, CDR2 YYEKEE, per germline (reference sequence). The CDR3 is CASSLYEGRVSYEQYF. CDR3 in DNA: TGTGCCAGCAGCTTGTACGAGGGGCGCGTCTCCTACGAGCAGTACTTC. The variable domain in full, with the rest retrieved from reference TRBV5-5 and TRBJ2-7, is DAGVTQSPTHLIKTRGQQVTLRCSPISGHKSVSWYQQVLGQGPQFIFQYYEKEERGRGNFPDRFSARQFPNYSSELNVNALLLGDSALYLCASSLYEGRVSYEQYFGPGTRLTVT.

This clone has more than one count but fewer than ten. The chain recombines TRBV6-5 with TRBJ1-3; no clear D. This CDR3 comprises 15 residues. The ends were cut back, 2 bases at V and 0 bases at J, with 8 bases in the middle. Germline-derived CDR1 and CDR2 are MNHEY and SVGAGI. CDR3 amino acids: CASSYGSASGNTIYF. DNA of the CDR3: TGTGCCAGCAGTTACGGCAGTGCCTCTGGAAACACCATATATTTT.

The chain employs TRBV5-6 and TRBJ2-1; no reliable D call. This CDR3 has 15 residues. Germline-derived CDR1 and CDR2 are SGHDT and YYEEEE. V lost 1 base to trimming and J lost 0 bases, with 8 bases between them. CDR3 in DNA: TGTGCCAGCAGCTTGTTGGCAAGCTCCTACAATGAGCAGTTCTTC. Its protein is CASSLLASSYNEQFF. The whole variable domain, filled in from reference TRBV5-6 and TRBJ2-1, reads DAGVTQSPTHLIKTRGQQVTLRCSPKSGHDTVSWYQQALGQGPQFIFQYYEEEERQRGNFPDRFSGHQFPNYSSELNVNALLLGDSALYLCASSLLASSYNEQFFGPGTRLTVL.

The chain is built from TRBV9 and TRBJ1-1, with TRBD1 identical over 9 bases. CDR1 is SGDLS and CDR2 is YYNGEE in the germline V gene. This CDR3 contains 15 residues. V dropped 5 bases and J dropped 2; count of bases not matched to a gene: 7. DNA of the CDR3: TGTGCCAGCAGGGATACAGGGGGCCTAAACACTGAAGCTTTCTTT. Translation: CASRDTGGLNTEAFF.

The chain recombines TRBV5-1 with TRBJ2-3; 11 bases match TRBD2. CDR1 is SGHRS, CDR2 YFSETQ, per germline. V gave up 3 bases and J gave up 1 base; unmatched junction bases: 4. The CDR3 extends over 16 amino acids. The CDR3 here is CASSWAGLAGTDTQYF. The CDR3 DNA sequence: TGCGCCAGCAGCTGGGCGGGACTAGCGGGCACAGATACGCAGTATTTT.

The chain employs TRBV18 and TRBJ2-2; a weak D match, TRBD1 (6 bases). Trimming removed 3 bases at V and 5 bases at J, with 16 bases between. CDR3 length: 16 residues. Germline V gene data show CDR1 as KGHSH and CDR2 as LQKENI. CDR3 bases: TGTGCCAGCTCACCCCTGGGACATCCCCGAACCGGGGAGCTGTTTTTT. This codes for CASSPLGHPRTGELFF.

The chain combines TRBV5-1 with TRBJ1-4; D is uncertain. The CDR3 has 13 amino acids. Deletions cut 0 bases from V and 3 bases from J, with 3 bases between. Germline V lookup: CDR1 SGHRS, CDR2 YFSETQ. In DNA form, the CDR3 reads TGCGCCAGCAGCTTGGCCTCTAATGAAAAACTGTTTTTT. It codes for CASSLASNEKLFF.

This clone counts as medium-sized. The V call is TRBV27, the J call TRBJ1-5, with 7 bases matching TRBD1. This CDR3 has 16 amino acids. Germline CDR1 and CDR2: MNHEY and SMNVEV (reference sequence). The V segment lost 3 bases and the J segment 0 bases; nucleotides outside the gene matches: 5. In nucleotides, the CDR3 is TGTGCCAGCAGTTTGGGAGGGACAGCTAGCAATCAGCCCCAGCATTTT. This codes for CASSLGGTASNQPQHF.

This chain's CDR3 is CASGEGQFNQPQHF. The CDR3 region has the DNA TGTGCCTCGGGGGAGGGACAGTTCAATCAGCCCCAGCATTTT. V and J are TRBV19 and TRBJ1-5; 7 bases are shared with TRBD1. The CDR3 runs 14 residues. V shed 11 bases and J 3 bases; nucleotides not matched to a gene: 10. Looked up from germline, CDR1 is LNHDA and CDR2 is SQIVND (reference sequence).

The chain is built from TRBV7-9 and TRBJ1-1; perhaps TRBD1 as D (5 bases). There are 13 residues in the CDR3. V was pared by 6 bases and J by 2 bases, with 10 bases between. Germline values: CDR1 SEHNR, CDR2 FQNEAQ (reference sequence). The DNA for the CDR3 is TGTGCCAGCAGGGAACAGGTAAACACTGAAGCTTTCTTT. Translating gives CASREQVNTEAFF.

This clone was recorded only once. The genes are TRBV5-1 and TRBJ1-4; D perhaps matches TRBD1 (5 bases). The CDR3 sequence is 18 residues long. CDR1 is SGHRS, CDR2 YFSETQ, per germline. V lost 2 bases to trimming and J lost 8 bases, with 25 bases between them. DNA for the CDR3: TGCGCCAGCAGCTTCCGGGGCAGGTATCTGGCGGTGAGAGAAAAACTGTTTTTT. This translates into CASSFRGRYLAVREKLFF.

The chain combines TRBV6-6 with TRBJ2-3; tentative D call: TRBD2 (6 bases). The CDR3 runs 14 residues. The germline gives CDR1 MNHNY, CDR2 SVGAGI (reference sequence). Trimming took 4 bases from V and 3 from J, leaving 11 bases between them. The CDR3 DNA follows: TGTGCCAGCAGTTTTCGGGGGTTTACAGATACGCAGTATTTT. Translating it yields CASSFRGFTDTQYF.

The V and J genes are TRBV10-2 and TRBJ2-3; the match to TRBD2 covers 11 bases. Losses at the gene ends were 7 bases for V and 6 bases for J; bases not matched to a gene: 6. CDR3 length: 14 amino acids. Germline V gives CDR1 WSHSY, CDR2 SAAADI. The CDR3 sequence is CASTLAGGPDTQYF. The CDR3 coding sequence is TGCGCCAGCACATTAGCGGGGGGGCCCGATACGCAGTATTTT.

This clone has more than one count but fewer than ten. The V call is TRBV6-5, the J call TRBJ2-7, with D unclear. The CDR3 spans 15 residues. V shed 5 bases and J shed 3 bases, with 17 bases lying between them. Germline CDR1 is MNHEY and CDR2 is SVGAGI. Here the CDR3 DNA reads TGTGCCAGCAGTCGCCTCGCGGTGGATTTCTACGAGCAGTACTTC. Protein sequence: CASSRLAVDFYEQYF.

The V call is TRBV7-6, the J call TRBJ1-3; no definite D call. Per germline, CDR1 SGHVS and CDR2 FNYEAQ. Trimming took 4 bases from V and 2 from J, leaving 15 bases between them. The CDR3 loop spans 16 amino acids. CDR3: CASSYFVGLPGNTIYF. The CDR3, as DNA: TGTGCCAGCAGCTACTTTGTCGGTCTACCTGGAAACACCATATATTTT.

The chain carries TRBV10-3 and TRBJ2-1, with 10 bases aligning to TRBD1. Germline lookup yields CDR1 ENHRY and CDR2 SYGVKD. V was pared by 6 bases and J by 6 bases, with 8 bases of the junction left unmatched. CDR3 length equals 15 residues. The CDR3 nucleotides are TGTGCCATCAGAACCCCGGGACAGGGGTTCAATGAGCAGTTCTTC. As protein: CAIRTPGQGFNEQFF.

This chain joins TRBV7-2 and TRBJ2-5; no definite D call. This CDR3 contains 14 residues. V gave up 2 bases and J gave up 1 base, with 8 bases separating them. Germline V lookup: CDR1 SGHTA, CDR2 FQGNSA. CDR3: CASSLSIFQETQYF. For the CDR3, the DNA is TGTGCCAGCAGCTTATCGATCTTCCAAGAGACCCAGTACTTC. The full variable domain, completed using reference TRBV7-2 and TRBJ2-5, is GAGVSQSPSNKVTEKGKDVELRCDPISGHTALYWYRQSLGQGLEFLIYFQGNSAPDKSGLPSDRFSAERTGGSVSTLTIQRTQQEDSAVYLCASSLSIFQETQYFGPGTRLLVL.

V gene TRBV18 combines with J gene TRBJ2-7; the D is unclear. V was pared by 3 bases and J by 6 bases, with 9 bases between. The germline gives CDR1 KGHSH, CDR2 LQKENI. The CDR3 loop spans 12 amino acids. This CDR3 is CASSPDSLEQYF. The CDR3 nucleotides read TGTGCCAGCTCACCCGACTCGCTCGAGCAGTACTTC.

V gene TRBV15 combines with J gene TRBJ1-1; D might be TRBD1 (6 bases). V gave up 0 bases and J gave up 8 bases, with 19 bases separating them. The CDR3 consists of 16 residues. In germline, CDR1 is LNHNV, CDR2 YYDKDF (reference sequence). The CDR3 sequence: CATSRDPVYRAWEAFF. The CDR3 DNA follows: TGTGCCACCAGCAGAGATCCTGTCTACAGGGCATGGGAAGCTTTCTTT.

The V gene is TRBV12-1, the J gene TRBJ1-2. TRBV12-1 is flagged as a pseudogene. The CDR3 length is 13 residues. The CDR3, as DNA: TGTGCCAGCACCCTGCTTAGCCCCTATGGCTACACCTTC. Its protein product is CASTLLSPYGYTF.